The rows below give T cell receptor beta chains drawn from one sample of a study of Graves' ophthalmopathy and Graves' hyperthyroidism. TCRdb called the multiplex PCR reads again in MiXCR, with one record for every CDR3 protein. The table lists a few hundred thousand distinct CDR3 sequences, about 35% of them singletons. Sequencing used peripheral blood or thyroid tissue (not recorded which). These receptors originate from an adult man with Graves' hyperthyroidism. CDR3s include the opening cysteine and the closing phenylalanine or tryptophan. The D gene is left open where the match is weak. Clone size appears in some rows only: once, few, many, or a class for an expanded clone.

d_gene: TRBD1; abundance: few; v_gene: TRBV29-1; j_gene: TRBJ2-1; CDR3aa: CSVLPTGGEQFF; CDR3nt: TGCAGCGTTCTACCTACAGGGGGTGAGCAGTTCTTC
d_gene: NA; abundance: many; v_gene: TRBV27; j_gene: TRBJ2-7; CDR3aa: CASSFGIRGRTYEQYF; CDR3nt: TGTGCCAGCAGTTTCGGGATCAGGGGTCGCACCTACGAGCAGTACTTC
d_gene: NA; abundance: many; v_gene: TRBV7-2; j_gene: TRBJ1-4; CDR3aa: CASSLGPKEKLFF; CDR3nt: TGTGCCAGCAGCTTGGGTCCGAAGGAAAAACTGTTTTTT
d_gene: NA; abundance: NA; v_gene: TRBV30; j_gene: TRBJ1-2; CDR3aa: CAWSARPSGYTF; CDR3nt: TGTGCCTGGAGCGCCAGGCCGAGTGGCTACACCTTC
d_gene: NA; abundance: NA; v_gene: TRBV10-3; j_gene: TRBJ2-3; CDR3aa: CAISDRVAVFTDTQYF; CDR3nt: TGTGCCATCAGTGACAGGGTGGCAGTATTCACAGATACGCAGTATTTT
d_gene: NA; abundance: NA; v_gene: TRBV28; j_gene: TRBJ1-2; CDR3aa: CASSAQGVGYTF; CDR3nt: TGTGCCAGCAGCGCACAGGGTGTCGGCTACACCTTC
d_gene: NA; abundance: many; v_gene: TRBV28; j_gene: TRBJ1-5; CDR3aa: CASSLQGRYSNQPQHF; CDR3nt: TGTGCCAGCAGTTTGCAGGGGCGTTATAGCAATCAGCCCCAGCATTTT
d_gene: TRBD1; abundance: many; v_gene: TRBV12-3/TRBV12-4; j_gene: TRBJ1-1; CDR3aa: CASSQKTGLGNTEAFF; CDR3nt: TGTGCCAGCAGCCAGAAGACAGGGCTCGGGAACACTGAAGCTTTCTTT
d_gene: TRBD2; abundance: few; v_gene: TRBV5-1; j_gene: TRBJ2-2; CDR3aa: CASSLMEASGNGELFF; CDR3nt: TGCGCCAGCAGCTTGATGGAGGCTAGCGGGAACGGGGAGCTGTTTTTT
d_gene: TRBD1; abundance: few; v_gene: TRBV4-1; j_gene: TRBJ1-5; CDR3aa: CASSPGQGSGRPQHF; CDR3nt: TGCGCCAGCAGTCCGGGACAGGGGTCAGGGAGGCCCCAGCATTTT
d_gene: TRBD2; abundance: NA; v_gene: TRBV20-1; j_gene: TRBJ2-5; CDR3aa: CSATPLGTSGSNSF; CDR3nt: TGCAGTGCTACGCCCCTCGGGACTAGCGGGAGCAATTCATTC
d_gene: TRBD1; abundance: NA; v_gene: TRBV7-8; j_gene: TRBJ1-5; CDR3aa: CASSGTEYQPQHF; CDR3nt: TGTGCCAGCAGCGGGACAGAGTATCAGCCCCAGCATTTT
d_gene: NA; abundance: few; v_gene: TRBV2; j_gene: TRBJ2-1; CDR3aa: CASKGASVEQFF; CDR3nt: TGTGCCAGCAAGGGCGCCAGCGTTGAGCAGTTCTTC
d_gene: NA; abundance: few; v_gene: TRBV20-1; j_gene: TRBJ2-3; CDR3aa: CSAPSPRESTDTQYF; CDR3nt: TGCAGTGCGCCAAGTCCTAGGGAAAGCACAGATACGCAGTATTTT
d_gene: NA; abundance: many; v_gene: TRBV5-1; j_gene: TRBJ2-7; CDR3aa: CASSLPVWGGPAYEQYF; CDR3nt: TGCGCCAGCAGCTTGCCGGTATGGGGGGGGCCTGCCTACGAGCAGTACTTC
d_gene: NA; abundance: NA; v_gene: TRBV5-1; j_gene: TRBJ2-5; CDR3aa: CASSLAGRNNQPQYF; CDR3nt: TGCGCCAGCAGCTTGGCCGGACGGAACAATCAGCCCCAGTACTTC
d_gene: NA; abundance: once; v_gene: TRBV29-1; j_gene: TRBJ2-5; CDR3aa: CSLRQGETQYF; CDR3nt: TGCAGCTTGCGGCAGGGGGAGACCCAGTACTTC
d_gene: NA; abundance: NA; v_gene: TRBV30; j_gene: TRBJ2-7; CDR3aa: CAWSGQSGYEQYF; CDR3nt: TGTGCCTGGAGTGGCCAGTCGGGTTACGAGCAGTACTTC
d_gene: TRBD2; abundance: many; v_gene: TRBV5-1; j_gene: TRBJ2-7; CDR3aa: CASSLSAGAYEQYF; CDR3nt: TGCGCCAGCAGCTTGAGTGCGGGGGCCTACGAGCAGTACTTC
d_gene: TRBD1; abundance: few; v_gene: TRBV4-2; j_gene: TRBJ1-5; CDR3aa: CASSPWGQEHNQPQHF; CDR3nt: TGTGCCAGCTCACCATGGGGACAGGAGCACAATCAGCCCCAGCATTTT
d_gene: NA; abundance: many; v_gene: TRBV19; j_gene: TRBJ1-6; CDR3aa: CASTVGSGSPLHF; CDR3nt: TGTGCCAGTACTGTCGGATCAGGGTCACCCCTCCACTTT
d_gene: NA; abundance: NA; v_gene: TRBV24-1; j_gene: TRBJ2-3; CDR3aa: CASSSPLADLSTDTQYF; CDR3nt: TGTGCCAGCAGTAGCCCGCTGGCGGATCTTAGCACAGATACGCAGTATTTT
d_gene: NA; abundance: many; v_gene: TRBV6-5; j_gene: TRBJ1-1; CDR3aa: CASRNMVTEAFF; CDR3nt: TGTGCCAGCCGGAACATGGTCACTGAAGCTTTCTTT
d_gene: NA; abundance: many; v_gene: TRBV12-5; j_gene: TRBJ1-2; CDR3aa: CASGFEGDDGYTF; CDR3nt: TGTGCTAGTGGTTTTGAGGGGGATGATGGCTACACCTTC
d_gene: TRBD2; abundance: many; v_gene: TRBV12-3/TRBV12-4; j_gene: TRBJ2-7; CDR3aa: CASTLRRGVLSYEQYF; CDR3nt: TGTGCCAGCACCTTACGGCGGGGGGTCCTCTCCTACGAGCAGTACTTC
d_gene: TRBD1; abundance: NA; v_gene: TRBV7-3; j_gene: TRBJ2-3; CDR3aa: CASSPGQGVGTDTQYF; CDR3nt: TGTGCCAGCAGCCCGGGACAGGGTGTGGGCACAGATACGCAGTATTTT
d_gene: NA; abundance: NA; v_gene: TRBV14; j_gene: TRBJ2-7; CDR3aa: CASSQSRVEQYF; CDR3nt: TGTGCCAGCAGCCAGTCCAGGGTCGAGCAGTACTTC
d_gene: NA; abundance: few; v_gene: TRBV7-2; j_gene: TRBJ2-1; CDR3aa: CASTIGVFNEQFF; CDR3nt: TGTGCCAGCACCATTGGGGTATTCAATGAGCAGTTCTTC
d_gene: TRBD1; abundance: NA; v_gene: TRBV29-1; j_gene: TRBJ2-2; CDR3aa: CSTGQGVNAGELFF; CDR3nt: TGCAGCACCGGACAGGGTGTAAACGCCGGGGAGCTGTTTTTT
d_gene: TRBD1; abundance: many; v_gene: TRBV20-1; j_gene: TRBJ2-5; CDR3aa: CSARGDRGIGAQYF; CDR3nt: TGCAGTGCTAGAGGCGACAGGGGTATCGGGGCCCAGTACTTC
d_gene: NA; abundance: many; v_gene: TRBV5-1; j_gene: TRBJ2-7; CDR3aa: CAARRDISTYEQYF; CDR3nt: TGCGCCGCAAGACGGGACATTTCCACCTACGAGCAGTACTTC
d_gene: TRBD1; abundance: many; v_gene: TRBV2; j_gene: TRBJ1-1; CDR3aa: CASRKTGEVTEAFF; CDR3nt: TGTGCCAGCAGAAAGACAGGGGAAGTGACTGAAGCTTTCTTT
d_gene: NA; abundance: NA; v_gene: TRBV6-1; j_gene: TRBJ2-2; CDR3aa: CASLQGASTGELFF; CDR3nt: TGTGCCAGCTTACAGGGAGCGAGCACCGGGGAGCTGTTTTTT
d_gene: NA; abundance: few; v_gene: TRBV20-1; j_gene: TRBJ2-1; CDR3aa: CSSRTLRRTYNEQFF; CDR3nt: TGCAGTTCCAGGACCCTACGGCGAACCTACAATGAGCAGTTCTTC
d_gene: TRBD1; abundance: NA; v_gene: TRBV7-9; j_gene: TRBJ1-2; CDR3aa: CASSYNRGELGNTF; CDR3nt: TGTGCCAGCAGCTACAACAGGGGAGAACTTGGAAACACCTTC
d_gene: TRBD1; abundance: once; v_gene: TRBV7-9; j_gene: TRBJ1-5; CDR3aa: CASSRGQGAYQPQHF; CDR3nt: TGTGCCAGCAGCCGGGGACAGGGGGCTTATCAGCCCCAGCATTTT
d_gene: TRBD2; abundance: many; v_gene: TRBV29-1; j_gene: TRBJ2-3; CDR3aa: CSVPSGRLPDTQYF; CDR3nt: TGCAGCGTCCCTAGCGGGAGGCTCCCAGATACGCAGTATTTT
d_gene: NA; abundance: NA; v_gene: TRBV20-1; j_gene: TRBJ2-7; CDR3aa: CSARGRETYEQYF; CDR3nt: TGCAGTGCTAGGGGCAGGGAGACCTACGAGCAGTACTTC
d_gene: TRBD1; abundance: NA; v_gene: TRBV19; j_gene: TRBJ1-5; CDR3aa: CAGSIRRQGTGGSGSNQPQHF; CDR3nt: TGTGCCGGTAGTATCCGCCGTCAAGGGACAGGGGGTTCTGGTAGCAATCAGCCCCAGCATTTT
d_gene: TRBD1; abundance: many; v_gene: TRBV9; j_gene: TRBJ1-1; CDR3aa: CASSPRTGVDSEAFF; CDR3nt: TGTGCCAGCAGCCCCCGGACAGGGGTCGACTCTGAAGCTTTCTTT
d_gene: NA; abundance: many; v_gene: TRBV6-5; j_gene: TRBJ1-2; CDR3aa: CASSNAGTDYGYTF; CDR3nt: TGTGCCAGCAGCAATGCTGGGACGGACTATGGCTACACCTTC
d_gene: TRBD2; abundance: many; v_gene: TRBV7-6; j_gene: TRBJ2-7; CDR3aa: CASSLARGGAEEQYF; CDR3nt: TGTGCCAGCAGCTTAGCACGCGGGGGGGCAGAAGAGCAGTACTTC
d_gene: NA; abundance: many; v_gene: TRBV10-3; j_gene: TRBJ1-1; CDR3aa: CAIRGGQTEAFF; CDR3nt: TGTGCCATCAGGGGCGGTCAGACTGAAGCTTTCTTT
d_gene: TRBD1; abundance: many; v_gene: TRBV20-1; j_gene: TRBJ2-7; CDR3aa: CSARGDRGHEQYF; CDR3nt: TGCAGTGCTAGAGGGGACAGGGGGCACGAGCAGTACTTC
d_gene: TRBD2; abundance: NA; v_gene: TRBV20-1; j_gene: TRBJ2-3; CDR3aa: CSATGSAGLATYNTDTQYF; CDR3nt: TGCAGTGCTACGGGAAGTGCGGGACTAGCGACCTACAACACAGATACGCAGTATTTT
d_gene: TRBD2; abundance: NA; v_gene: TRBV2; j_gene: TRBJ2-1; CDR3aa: CASSRTSGTTLDEQFF; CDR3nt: TGTGCCAGCAGCAGGACTAGCGGGACTACTTTAGATGAGCAGTTCTTC
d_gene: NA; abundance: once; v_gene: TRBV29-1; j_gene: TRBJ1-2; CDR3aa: CSVEDWGNYGYTF; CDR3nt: TGCAGCGTTGAAGATTGGGGTAACTATGGCTACACCTTC
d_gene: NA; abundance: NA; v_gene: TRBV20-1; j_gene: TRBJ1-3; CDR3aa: CSARDGHSGNTIYF; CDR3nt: TGCAGTGCTAGAGATGGCCACTCCGGAAACACCATATATTTT
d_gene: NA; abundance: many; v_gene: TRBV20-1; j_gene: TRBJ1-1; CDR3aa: CSARDGGVINTEAFF; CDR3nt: TGCAGTGCTCGAGATGGAGGGGTTATCAACACTGAAGCTTTCTTT
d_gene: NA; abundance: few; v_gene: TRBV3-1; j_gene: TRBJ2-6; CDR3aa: CASSPSTVGVANVLTF; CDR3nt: TGTGCCAGCAGCCCCTCGACAGTAGGGGTGGCCAACGTCCTGACTTTC
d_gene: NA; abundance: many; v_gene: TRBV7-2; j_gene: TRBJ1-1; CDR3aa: CASSLSRGGTEAFF; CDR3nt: TGTGCCAGCAGCTTATCACGGGGAGGCACTGAAGCTTTCTTT
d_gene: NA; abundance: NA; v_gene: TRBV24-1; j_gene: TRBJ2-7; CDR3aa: CATSDVRGIGYEQYF; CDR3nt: TGTGCCACCAGTGATGTCAGGGGAATCGGGTATGAGCAGTACTTC
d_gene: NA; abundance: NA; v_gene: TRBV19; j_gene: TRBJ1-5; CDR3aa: CASSILGSNRQPQHF; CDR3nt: TGTGCCAGTAGTATATTGGGCTCGAACCGTCAGCCCCAGCATTTT
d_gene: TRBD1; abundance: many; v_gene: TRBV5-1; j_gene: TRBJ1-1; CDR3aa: CASSPLTGMNTEAFF; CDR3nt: TGCGCCAGCAGCCCACTGACAGGGATGAACACTGAAGCTTTCTTT
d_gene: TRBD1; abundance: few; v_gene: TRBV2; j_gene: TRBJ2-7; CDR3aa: CASSEPGQPGHYEQYF; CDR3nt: TGTGCCAGCAGTGAACCGGGACAGCCTGGACACTACGAGCAGTACTTC
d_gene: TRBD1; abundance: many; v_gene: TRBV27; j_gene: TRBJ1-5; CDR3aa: CASSMDRLNQPQHF; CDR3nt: TGTGCCAGCAGTATGGACAGGCTAAATCAGCCCCAGCATTTT
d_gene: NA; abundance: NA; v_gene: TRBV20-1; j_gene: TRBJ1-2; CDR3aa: CSAWSPSRFNYGYTF; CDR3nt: TGCAGTGCCTGGAGTCCCTCCCGCTTTAACTATGGCTACACCTTC